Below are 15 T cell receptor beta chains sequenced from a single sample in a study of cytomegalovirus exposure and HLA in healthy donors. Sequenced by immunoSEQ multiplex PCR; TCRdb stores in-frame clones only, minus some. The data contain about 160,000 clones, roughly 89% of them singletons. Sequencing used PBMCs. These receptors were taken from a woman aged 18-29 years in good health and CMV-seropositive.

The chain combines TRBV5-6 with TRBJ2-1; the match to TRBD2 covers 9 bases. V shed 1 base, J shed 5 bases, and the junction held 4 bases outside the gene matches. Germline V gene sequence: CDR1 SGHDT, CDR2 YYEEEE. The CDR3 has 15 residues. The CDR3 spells CASSLLTSGHNEQFF. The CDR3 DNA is TGTGCCAGCAGCTTGCTGACTAGCGGACACAATGAGCAGTTCTTC.

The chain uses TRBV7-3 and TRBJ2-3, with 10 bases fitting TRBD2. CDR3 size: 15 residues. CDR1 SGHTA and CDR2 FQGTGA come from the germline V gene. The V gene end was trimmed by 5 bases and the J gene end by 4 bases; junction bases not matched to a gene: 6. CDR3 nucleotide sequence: TGTGCCAGCAGCGTCGCTAGCGGGAGTGCAGATACGCAGTATTTT. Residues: CASSVASGSADTQYF.

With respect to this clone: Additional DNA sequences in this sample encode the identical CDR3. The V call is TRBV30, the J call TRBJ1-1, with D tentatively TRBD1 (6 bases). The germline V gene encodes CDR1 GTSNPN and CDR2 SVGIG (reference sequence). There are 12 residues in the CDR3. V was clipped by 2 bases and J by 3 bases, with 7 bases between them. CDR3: CAWSSGDTEAFF. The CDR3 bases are TGTGCCTGGAGTTCAGGGGACACTGAAGCTTTCTTT.

The CDR3: CASTRTISYEQYF. The CDR3 coding sequence is TGTGCCAGCACTAGGACAATCTCCTACGAGCAGTACTTC. The chain has TRBV2 and TRBJ2-7; a possible D gene is TRBD1 (5 bases). The CDR3 covers 13 residues. Germline V gives CDR1 SNHLY, CDR2 FYNNEI. V was cut by 7 bases and J by 0 bases, with 10 bases left in between. The full variable domain, completed using reference TRBV2 and TRBJ2-7, is EPEVTQTPSHQVTQMGQEVILRCVPISNHLYFYWYRQILGQKVEFLVSFYNNEISEKSEIFDDQFSVERPDGSNFTLKIRSTKLEDSAMYFCASTRTISYEQYFGPGTRLTVT.

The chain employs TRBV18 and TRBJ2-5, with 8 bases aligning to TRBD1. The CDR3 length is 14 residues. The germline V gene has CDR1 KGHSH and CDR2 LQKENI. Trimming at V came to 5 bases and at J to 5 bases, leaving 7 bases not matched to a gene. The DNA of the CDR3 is TGTGCCAGCTCAAAACAGGGACAGGAGGAGACCCAGTACTTC. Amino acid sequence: CASSKQGQEETQYF.

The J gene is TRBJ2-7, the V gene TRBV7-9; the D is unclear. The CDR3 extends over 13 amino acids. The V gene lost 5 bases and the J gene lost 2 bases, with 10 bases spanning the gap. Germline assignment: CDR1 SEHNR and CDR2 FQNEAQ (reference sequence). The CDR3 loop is CASSAPEAYEQYF. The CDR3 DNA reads TGTGCCAGCAGCGCCCCAGAAGCCTACGAGCAGTACTTC.

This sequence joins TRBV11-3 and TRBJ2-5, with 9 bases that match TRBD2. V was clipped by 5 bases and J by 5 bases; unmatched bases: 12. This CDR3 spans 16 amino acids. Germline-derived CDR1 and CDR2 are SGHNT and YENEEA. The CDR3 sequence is CASSLGVAGDSETQYF. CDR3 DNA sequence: TGTGCCAGCAGCCTAGGGGTAGCGGGAGATTCGGAGACCCAGTACTTC.

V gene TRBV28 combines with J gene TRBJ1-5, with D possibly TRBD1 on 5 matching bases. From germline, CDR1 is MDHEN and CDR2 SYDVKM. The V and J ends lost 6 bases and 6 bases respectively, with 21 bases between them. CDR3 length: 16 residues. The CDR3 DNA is TGTGCCAGCAGCCTTACCAACGCCCGGGGGGTTCAGCCCCAGCATTTT. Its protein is CASSLTNARGVQPQHF.

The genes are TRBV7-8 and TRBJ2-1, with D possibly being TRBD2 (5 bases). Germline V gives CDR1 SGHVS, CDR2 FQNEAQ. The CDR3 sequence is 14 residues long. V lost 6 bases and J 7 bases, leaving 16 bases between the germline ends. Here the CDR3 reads CASSSGPSKNEQFF. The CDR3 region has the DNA TGTGCCAGCAGTTCCGGGCCTAGCAAGAATGAGCAGTTCTTC.

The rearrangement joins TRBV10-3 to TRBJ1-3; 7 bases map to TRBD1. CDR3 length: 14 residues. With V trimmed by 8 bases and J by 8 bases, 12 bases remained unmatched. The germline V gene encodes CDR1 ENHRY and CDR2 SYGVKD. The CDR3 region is CAIATDRVDHTIYF. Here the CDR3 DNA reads TGTGCCATCGCGACAGACAGGGTGGACCACACCATATATTTT.

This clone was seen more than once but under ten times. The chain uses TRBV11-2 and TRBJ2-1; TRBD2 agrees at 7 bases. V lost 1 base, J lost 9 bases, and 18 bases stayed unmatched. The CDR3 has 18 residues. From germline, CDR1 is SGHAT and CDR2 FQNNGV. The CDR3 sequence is CASSLAYGGSAAFSEQFF. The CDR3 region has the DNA TGTGCCAGCAGCTTAGCTTACGGCGGGAGCGCAGCCTTCAGTGAGCAGTTCTTC.

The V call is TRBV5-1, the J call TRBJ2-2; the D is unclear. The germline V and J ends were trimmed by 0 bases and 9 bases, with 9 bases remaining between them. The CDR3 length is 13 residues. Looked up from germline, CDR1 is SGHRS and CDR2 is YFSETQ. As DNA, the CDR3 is TGCGCCAGCAGCTTGGCCGTGGCCCGGGAGCTGTTTTTT. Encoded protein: CASSLAVARELFF.

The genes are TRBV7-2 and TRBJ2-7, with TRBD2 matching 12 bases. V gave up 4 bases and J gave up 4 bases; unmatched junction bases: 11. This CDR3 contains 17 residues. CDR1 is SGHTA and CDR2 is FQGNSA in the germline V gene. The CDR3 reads CASSSTYPSGRAYEQYF. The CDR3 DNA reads TGTGCCAGCAGCTCTACATATCCTAGCGGGAGGGCTTACGAGCAGTACTTC.

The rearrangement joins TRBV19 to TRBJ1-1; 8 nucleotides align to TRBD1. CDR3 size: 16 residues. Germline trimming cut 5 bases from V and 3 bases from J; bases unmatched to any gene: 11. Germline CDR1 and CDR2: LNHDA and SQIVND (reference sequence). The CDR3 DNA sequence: TGTGCCAGTAGTCCCTCCGGACAGGGAAGGGACACTGAAGCTTTCTTT. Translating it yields CASSPSGQGRDTEAFF.

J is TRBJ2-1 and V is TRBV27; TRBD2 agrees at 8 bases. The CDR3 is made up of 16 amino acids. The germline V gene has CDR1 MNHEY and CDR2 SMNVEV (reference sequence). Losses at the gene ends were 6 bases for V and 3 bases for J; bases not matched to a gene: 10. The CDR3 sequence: CASSSAGTRFYNEQFF. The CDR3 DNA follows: TGTGCCAGCAGCAGCGCCGGGACTAGATTCTACAATGAGCAGTTCTTC.